The T cell receptor beta chain described here comes from a study of cytotoxic CD8 clonotypes in ibrutinib-treated CLL (dated by TCRdb to about 2021). With respect to the entire study: In this cohort, approximately 15 patients were treatment-naive and under 13 were relapsed/refractory, while fewer than 18 had unmutated IGHV. Longitudinal samples were obtainable from about 30% of the roughly 90 participants in the trial. Cryopreserved peripheral blood mononuclear cells were obtained before treatment, at response, and at either sustained remission or disease progression. Samples at response were collected after a median of roughly 13 months of treatment, with a range of about 6 to 36 months. Partial responses were observed in roughly 24 patients and complete responses in 2; after a median follow-up of around 64 months, remission was maintained in approximately 15 patients and progression was observed in about twelve. Samples averaged about 260,000 productive templates and 90,000 to 100,000 productive rearrangements. All remission and progressive disease samples were collected while patients were still receiving ibrutinib.

As to this clone: Its binding antigen is unknown. Qualities for individual bases were not recorded, and no much larger clone is one base off.

General study outcomes and caveats: Public clonotypes were rare and either shrank or stayed stable during treatment, and the rise in clonality at ibrutinib response reflected expansion of private clonotypes. Baseline clonality exceeded that of age-matched healthy donors and correlated strongly with circulating CD8+ T-cell counts. Sustained-remission and progressing patients did not have matched sampling times, and lymph node repertoires were not examined. An increase in clonality was observed at ibrutinib response, with clonality remaining stable during sustained remission and falling back toward baseline at progression.

The intended sense of this specimen's time point label: approximately 2 years on ibrutinib. For TCR beta library preparation, roughly 2.2 micrograms of genomic DNA were isolated from cryopreserved PBMCs. Longitudinal blood samples from CLL patients on ibrutinib monotherapy underwent high-throughput TCR beta sequencing. Patients were enrolled in a phase 2 open-label single-center ibrutinib monotherapy trial. The goal of deep resolution MiSeq sequencing was a depth between 1 in 1 million and 1 in 200,000 T cells, and coverage averaged 10x per clonotype. TCR beta libraries were generated with the immunoSEQ hsTCRB Kit. Turning to the authors' computational methods: ImmunoSEQ Data Assistant and ImmunoSEQ Analyzer were used for data analysis, and V, D and J genes were assigned according to IMGT definitions. Clonality was computed as one minus normalized Shannon entropy of productive rearrangement frequencies, ranging from 0 to 1. Public clonotype analysis was restricted to overrepresented clonotypes comprising at least 0.05% of each patient's repertoire. Thirteen age-matched healthy donor repertoires from immuneACCESS were used as controls for clonality. The source is immuneACCESS, and TCRdb retained only in-frame sequences with V and J called. Part of the clones is not carried over; for the studies checked, unresolved V genes explain less than half of this, and the remainder is unexplained. V and J calls and clone size follow that table, whereas D and trimming were derived from the DNA. A total of 90,000 to 95,000 clones appear in this sample, more than 70% of them only once. The top ten clonotypes cover around 23% of the sample.

CDR1 and CDR2, per the germline V gene, are KGHSH and LQKENI. The CDR3 numbers 12 residues from cysteine through phenylalanine. The entry retains the CDR3 DNA only, 36 bases that are in frame from base 1. V loses 1 base, J loses 3 bases, and the germline ends lie 4 bases apart. The sample was PBMCs, taken after 24 months of ibrutinib treatment. This sequence uses TRBV18 and TRBJ2-7; the D gene remains uncertain. The receptor comes from a human donor with chronic lymphocytic leukemia. The CDR3 region reads CASSPQLYEQYF. The nucleotide sequence reads TGTGCCAGCTCACCACAGCTCTACGAGCAGTACTTC.